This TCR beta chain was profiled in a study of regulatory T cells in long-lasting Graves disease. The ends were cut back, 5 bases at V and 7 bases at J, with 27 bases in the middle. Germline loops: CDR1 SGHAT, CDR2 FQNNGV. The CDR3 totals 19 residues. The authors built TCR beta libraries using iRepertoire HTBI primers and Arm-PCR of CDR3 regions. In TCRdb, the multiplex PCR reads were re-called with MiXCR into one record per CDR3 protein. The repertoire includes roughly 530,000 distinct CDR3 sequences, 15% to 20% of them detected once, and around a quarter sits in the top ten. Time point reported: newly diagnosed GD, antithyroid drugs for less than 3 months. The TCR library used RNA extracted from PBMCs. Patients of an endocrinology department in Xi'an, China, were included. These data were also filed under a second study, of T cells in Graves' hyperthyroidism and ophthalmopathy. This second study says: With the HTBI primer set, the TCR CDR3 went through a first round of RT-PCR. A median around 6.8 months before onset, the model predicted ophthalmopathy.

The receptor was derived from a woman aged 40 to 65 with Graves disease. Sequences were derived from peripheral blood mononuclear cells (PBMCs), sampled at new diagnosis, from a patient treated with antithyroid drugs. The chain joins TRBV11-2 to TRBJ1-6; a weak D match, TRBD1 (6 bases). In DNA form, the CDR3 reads TGTGCCAGCAGCCTAATTCCGCGCATTGATGGGGGCTCGAATTCACCCCTCCACTTT. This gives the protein CASSLIPRIDGGSNSPLHF.